A selection of T cell receptor beta chains follows, all from one sample in a study of blood T cell repertoires in COVID-19. Profiled with immunoSEQ multiplex PCR; TCRdb holds only in-frame clones, not every one. The sample includes about 180,000 clones, more than 75% seen only once; the top ten take around 15%. Specimen: PBMCs or T cells enriched from blood (not recorded which). The receptors shown here come from a man aged 55 to 69 who had been exposed to COVID-19. Both conserved end residues are part of each CDR3. The order of the fields is D gene, clone size, J gene, V gene, CDR3 protein, CDR3 DNA. The D gene is left open where the match is weak. The size field is filled for only some rows; it gives once, few, many or a size class.

d_gene: .; abundance: .; j_gene: TRBJ2-7; v_gene: TRBV6-2/TRBV6-3; CDR3aa: CASSPGQAGYEQYF; CDR3nt: TGTGCCAGCAGCCCGGGACAAGCCGGTTACGAGCAGTACTTC
d_gene: .; abundance: .; j_gene: TRBJ1-3; v_gene: TRBV3-1/TRBV3-2; CDR3aa: CASSLGIQGSGNTIYF; CDR3nt: TGTGCCAGCAGCCTTGGAATACAGGGCTCTGGAAACACCATATATTTT
d_gene: TRBD1; abundance: .; j_gene: TRBJ2-1; v_gene: TRBV30; CDR3aa: CAWSLQDRAYNEQFF; CDR3nt: TGTGCCTGGAGTCTCCAAGACAGGGCCTACAATGAGCAGTTCTTC
d_gene: TRBD1; abundance: few; j_gene: TRBJ1-2; v_gene: TRBV19; CDR3aa: CASSPGQGAIGYGYTF; CDR3nt: TGTGCCAGTAGCCCGGGACAGGGCGCTATCGGCTATGGCTACACCTTC
d_gene: .; abundance: .; j_gene: TRBJ2-7; v_gene: TRBV7-3; CDR3aa: CASSLTGAGYEQYF; CDR3nt: TGTGCCAGCAGCTTAACTGGGGCAGGCTACGAGCAGTACTTC
d_gene: TRBD2; abundance: .; j_gene: TRBJ2-5; v_gene: TRBV7-9; CDR3aa: CASTEGSGSVETQYF; CDR3nt: TGTGCCAGCACGGAGGGTAGCGGGAGTGTAGAGACCCAGTACTTC
d_gene: .; abundance: .; j_gene: TRBJ1-1; v_gene: TRBV6-6; CDR3aa: CASSQRTVRGKLDTEAFF; CDR3nt: TGTGCCAGCAGTCAAAGGACAGTGAGGGGAAAGTTGGACACTGAAGCTTTCTTT
d_gene: .; abundance: .; j_gene: TRBJ1-6; v_gene: TRBV10-3; CDR3aa: CAISAGAYNSPLHF; CDR3nt: TGTGCCATCAGCGCGGGGGCCTATAATTCACCCCTCCACTTT
d_gene: TRBD1; abundance: .; j_gene: TRBJ1-5; v_gene: TRBV19; CDR3aa: CASSIPGTGVYQPQHF; CDR3nt: TGTGCCAGTAGTATACCCGGGACAGGGGTTTATCAGCCCCAGCATTTT
d_gene: TRBD2; abundance: .; j_gene: TRBJ2-1; v_gene: TRBV4-3; CDR3aa: CASSQGTSGIGNNEQFF; CDR3nt: TGCGCCAGCAGCCAGGGGACTAGCGGAATCGGAAACAATGAGCAGTTCTTC
d_gene: .; abundance: .; j_gene: TRBJ2-4; v_gene: TRBV24-1; CDR3aa: CATSAVGVQNIQYF; CDR3nt: TGTGCCACCAGTGCAGTCGGGGTCCAAAACATTCAGTACTTC
d_gene: .; abundance: .; j_gene: TRBJ1-5; v_gene: TRBV5-6; CDR3aa: CASSLDGRDFQPQHF; CDR3nt: TGTGCCAGCAGCTTGGACGGGAGGGATTTTCAGCCCCAGCATTTT
d_gene: TRBD2; abundance: .; j_gene: TRBJ2-3; v_gene: TRBV19; CDR3aa: CASSTSGRAEDTQYF; CDR3nt: TGTGCCAGTAGTACTAGCGGGAGGGCCGAAGATACGCAGTATTTT
d_gene: TRBD1; abundance: few; j_gene: TRBJ1-2; v_gene: TRBV30; CDR3aa: CAWSAETGPGYGYTF; CDR3nt: TGTGCCTGGAGTGCCGAGACAGGGCCCGGATATGGCTACACCTTC
d_gene: .; abundance: .; j_gene: TRBJ1-5; v_gene: TRBV27; CDR3aa: CASSLSFPNINQPQHF; CDR3nt: TGTGCCAGCAGTTTATCCTTTCCCAACATCAATCAGCCCCAGCATTTT
d_gene: TRBD2; abundance: few; j_gene: TRBJ2-2; v_gene: TRBV15; CDR3aa: CATSRDLGGRETGELFF; CDR3nt: TGTGCCACCAGCAGAGATTTGGGCGGGAGAGAAACCGGGGAGCTGTTTTTT
d_gene: TRBD1; abundance: once; j_gene: TRBJ1-5; v_gene: TRBV2; CDR3aa: CASSELGQGAQPQHF; CDR3nt: TGTGCCAGCAGTGAATTGGGACAGGGGGCTCAGCCCCAGCATTTT
d_gene: .; abundance: .; j_gene: TRBJ2-1; v_gene: TRBV23-1; CDR3aa: CASSQRRGFAYNEQFF; CDR3nt: TGCGCCAGCAGTCAACGCAGGGGCTTTGCCTACAATGAGCAGTTCTTC
d_gene: TRBD1; abundance: few; j_gene: TRBJ1-5; v_gene: TRBV24-1; CDR3aa: CATSDQPPGQGWNQPQHF; CDR3nt: TGTGCCACCAGTGACCAACCGCCGGGACAGGGATGGAATCAGCCCCAGCATTTT
d_gene: TRBD1; abundance: .; j_gene: TRBJ2-1; v_gene: TRBV12-3/TRBV12-4; CDR3aa: CASRDRGHNEQFF; CDR3nt: TGTGCCAGCAGGGACAGGGGGCACAATGAGCAGTTCTTC
d_gene: TRBD2; abundance: .; j_gene: TRBJ2-1; v_gene: TRBV27; CDR3aa: CASSLGGFYNEQFF; CDR3nt: TGTGCCAGCAGTTTGGGAGGGTTTTACAATGAGCAGTTCTTC